The 31 T cell receptor beta chains below all came from one sample that was sequenced in a study of blood T cell repertoires in COVID-19. Sequencing used immunoSEQ multiplex PCR; TCRdb keeps in-frame clones, though not all of them. The sample includes more than 200,000 clones, approximately 86% of them seen just once. The sample consisted of PBMCs or T cells enriched from blood (not recorded which). Source of these receptors: a woman between 45 and 65 years old who had recovered from COVID-19.

This clone was seen more than once but under ten times. The genes are TRBV9 and TRBJ2-6; D is unclear. The CDR3 extends over 15 amino acids. Per the germline V gene, CDR1 is SGDLS and CDR2 is YYNGEE. The V gene lost 4 bases and the J gene lost 1 base, with 9 bases spanning the gap. The DNA for the CDR3 is TGTGCCAGCAGCCCGCGTGTGTCTGGGGCCAACGTCCTGACTTTC. As protein: CASSPRVSGANVLTF.

The chain carries TRBV12-3 or TRBV12-4 and TRBJ2-5; TRBD1 might be the D (5 bases). There are 11 residues in the CDR3. The V end was cut by 5 bases, the J end by 7 bases, with 8 bases between. The CDR3, as DNA: TGTGCCAGCAGTAGGGGTTGGACCCAGTACTTC. Amino acid sequence: CASSRGWTQYF.

This clone was detected only once. The V call is TRBV20-1, the J call TRBJ2-2; TRBD2 matches at 9 bases. This CDR3 has 17 amino acids. J lost 5 bases, V lost 3 bases, and 13 bases had no gene match. The germline V gene has CDR1 DFQATT and CDR2 SNEGSKA (reference sequence). The CDR3 coding sequence is TGCAGTGCTAGTTATCCAGCGGGAGGAGATGGGACCGGGGAGCTGTTTTTT. It codes for CSASYPAGGDGTGELFF.

The genes are TRBV9 and TRBJ2-7, with 7 positions matching TRBD2. The CDR3 has 15 residues. Germline CDR1 SGDLS, CDR2 YYNGEE. With V trimmed by 0 bases and J by 1 base, 4 bases remained unmatched. The CDR3 reads CASSVEAGKSYEQYF. The CDR3 region has the DNA TGTGCCAGCAGCGTAGAAGCGGGAAAGTCCTACGAGCAGTACTTC.

V and J are TRBV6-2 or TRBV6-3 and TRBJ1-1; TRBD1 aligns across 7 bases. Germline values: CDR1 MNHEY, CDR2 SVGEGT. V trimming: 6 bases; J trimming: 4 bases; junction bases outside the gene matches: 11. The CDR3 is 15 amino acids. The CDR3 DNA follows: TGTGCCAGCAGCCCTGCATTCAGGGGGGTCACTGAAGCTTTCTTT. This translates into CASSPAFRGVTEAFF.

The genes are TRBV20-1 and TRBJ1-1; no clear D gene. Germline CDR1 reads DFQATT; CDR2 reads SNEGSKA (reference sequence). V was cut by 7 bases and J by 1 base, with 7 bases left in between. The CDR3 consists of 11 residues. The CDR3, as DNA: TGCAGTGTCTCTAGGAACACTGAAGCTTTCTTT. Translation: CSVSRNTEAFF.

The V gene is TRBV7-6, the J gene TRBJ1-3, with D hard to call. The CDR3 consists of 14 residues. Trimming took 4 bases from V and 3 from J, leaving 10 bases between them. Germline V gene data show CDR1 as SGHVS and CDR2 as FNYEAQ. In DNA form, the CDR3 reads TGTGCCAGCAGCTCCCCGTCTTATGGAAACACCATATATTTT. Protein: CASSSPSYGNTIYF.

The rearrangement uses TRBV3-1 (or the pseudogene TRBV3-2) and TRBJ2-3; TRBD2 aligns across 11 bases. CDR3 length equals 15 residues. Germline V gene lookup returns CDR1 LGHDT and CDR2 YNNKEL (reference sequence). V shed 4 bases, J shed 4 bases, and the junction held 4 bases outside the gene matches. DNA for the CDR3: TGTGCCAGCAGCCCCACTAGCGGGAGACCAGATACGCAGTATTTT. Translation gives CASSPTSGRPDTQYF.

This chain joins TRBV28 and TRBJ1-3; D unclear. CDR1 MDHEN and CDR2 SYDVKM come from the germline V gene. V gave up 6 bases and J gave up 7 bases, with 4 bases separating them. This CDR3 spans 10 amino acids. The CDR3 is CASRQNTIYF. CDR3 in DNA: TGTGCCAGCAGACAGAACACCATATATTTT.

CDR3 loop: CASRRGTGELFF. Written as DNA, the CDR3 is TGTGCCAGCAGGCGGGGGACCGGGGAGCTGTTTTTT. The J gene is TRBJ2-2, the V gene TRBV28, with 7 bases lining up with TRBD2. Germline assignment: CDR1 MDHEN and CDR2 SYDVKM. The CDR3 covers 12 residues. J was trimmed by 5 bases and V by 6 bases; bases with no gene match: 0.

The J gene is TRBJ2-1, the V gene TRBV5-4, with 10 bases lining up with TRBD2. Germline V gene sequence: CDR1 SGHNT, CDR2 YYREEE (reference sequence). Losses at the gene ends were 0 bases for V and 8 bases for J; bases not matched to a gene: 8. The length of the CDR3 is 16 residues. The CDR3 coding sequence is TGTGCCAGCAGCTTGGGGGCTAGCGGGAGTAACTATGAGCAGTTCTTC. Protein product: CASSLGASGSNYEQFF.

The chain carries TRBV2 and TRBJ1-1; tentatively, D is TRBD1 (6 bases). The CDR3 runs to 14 residues. Germline V gene lookup returns CDR1 SNHLY and CDR2 FYNNEI. Between the trimmed V and J ends, which lost 4 bases and 1 base, there was a span of 10 bases. CDR3 sequence: CASSALQGNTEAFF. As DNA, the CDR3 is TGTGCCAGCAGTGCCCTACAGGGGAACACTGAAGCTTTCTTT.

The chain couples TRBV20-1 to TRBJ2-1; D is perhaps TRBD2 (5 bases). The germline V gene has CDR1 DFQATT and CDR2 SNEGSKA (reference sequence). The CDR3 has 17 amino acids. V was shortened by 3 bases and J by 3 bases, with 21 bases between the two germline ends. CDR3 sequence (DNA): TGCAGTGCTAGTCCTACCCTAGCAGACCCTAACTACAATGAGCAGTTCTTC. As protein: CSASPTLADPNYNEQFF.

The chain combines TRBV28 with TRBJ1-4; 9 positions match TRBD1. The CDR3 extends over 17 amino acids. Looked up from germline, CDR1 is MDHEN and CDR2 is SYDVKM. Germline trimming cut 3 bases from V and 8 bases from J; bases unmatched to any gene: 13. This CDR3 is CASSFFGTGRSGEKLFF. In DNA form, the CDR3 reads TGTGCCAGCAGTTTCTTCGGGACAGGGCGGTCCGGGGAAAAACTGTTTTTT.

Only a few counts were recorded for this clone. This rearrangement joins TRBV20-1 to TRBJ2-7; TRBD2 agrees at 8 bases. This CDR3 is built from 14 residues. Germline V lookup: CDR1 DFQATT, CDR2 SNEGSKA (reference sequence). Losses at the gene ends were 3 bases for V and 0 bases for J; bases not matched to a gene: 4. The CDR3: CSASRLAPSYEQYF. CDR3 bases: TGCAGTGCTAGTCGACTAGCGCCCTCCTACGAGCAGTACTTC.

The chain is built from TRBV28 and TRBJ1-4, with D maybe TRBD1 (6 bases). The germline CDR1 and CDR2 sequences are MDHEN and SYDVKM. This CDR3 is built from 17 residues. The V gene lost 6 bases and the J gene lost 5 bases, with 22 bases spanning the gap. Here the CDR3 reads CASSLLGTGTSNEKLFF. The CDR3 DNA is TGTGCCAGCAGCCTCTTGGGAACCGGGACATCGAATGAAAAACTGTTTTTT.

The genes are TRBV5-6 and TRBJ1-5; TRBD1 matches at 7 bases. The germline gives CDR1 SGHDT, CDR2 YYEEEE. Trimming cost V 3 bases and J 4 bases; bases outside gene matches: 4. CDR3 size: 14 residues. The CDR3 bases are TGTGCCAGCAGCTCATACAGGGGTAATCAGCCCCAGCATTTT. Protein product: CASSSYRGNQPQHF.

V and J are TRBV21-1 and TRBJ2-7; the D call of TRBD2 is as the table states it, not checked on the DNA. TRBV21-1 is deemed a pseudogene. The CDR3 extends over 16 amino acids. Here the CDR3 reads CASSNPRDYLSYEQYF. DNA of the CDR3: TGTGCCAGCAGCAACCCCCGGGACTACCTCTCCTACGAGCAGTACTTC.

This clone has a handful of counts. The chain has TRBV27 and TRBJ2-3; 9 bases are shared with TRBD1. The CDR3 contains 15 residues. CDR1 MNHEY and CDR2 SMNVEV come from the germline V gene (reference sequence). J lost 4 bases, V lost 8 bases, and 10 bases had no gene match. CDR3: CASGTGTGNADTQYF. The CDR3 bases are TGTGCCAGCGGCACCGGGACAGGGAACGCAGATACGCAGTATTTT.

V usage is TRBV3-1 (or the pseudogene TRBV3-2) and J usage is TRBJ1-4; D possibly corresponds to TRBD1 (5 bases). This CDR3 has 13 residues. V gave up 0 bases and J gave up 8 bases, with 7 bases separating them. The germline V gene encodes CDR1 LGHDT and CDR2 YNNKEL (reference sequence). CDR3 sequence reads: CASSQDRGEKLFF. CDR3 sequence (DNA): TGTGCCAGCAGCCAAGATAGGGGCGAAAAACTGTTTTTT.

The V call is TRBV14, the J call TRBJ2-1; 7 nucleotides agree with TRBD1. The trim removed 3 bases at V and 6 bases at J, leaving 11 bases unmatched. The CDR3 contains 16 residues. Germline values: CDR1 SGHDN, CDR2 FVKESK. CDR3 amino acids: CASSHRQGNIRNEQFF. In nucleotides, the CDR3 is TGTGCCAGCAGCCATAGACAGGGTAACATTCGCAATGAGCAGTTCTTC.

The chain combines TRBV6-1 with TRBJ1-2; D might be TRBD1 (6 bases). The CDR3 length is 13 residues. CDR1 MNHNS and CDR2 SASEGT come from the germline V gene. V was cut by 1 base and J by 7 bases, with 10 bases left in between. The CDR3 sequence is CASSEDRVGGYTF. In nucleotides, the CDR3 is TGTGCCAGCAGTGAAGACAGGGTTGGTGGCTACACCTTC.

V is TRBV19 and J is TRBJ2-1, with 7 positions matching TRBD2. V was clipped by 2 bases and J by 6 bases; unmatched bases: 4. The V gene's germline CDR1 is LNHDA and CDR2 SQIVND (reference sequence). The CDR3 extends over 14 amino acids. The CDR3 DNA is TGTGCCAGTAGTATACGCGGGAGTCGCAATGAGCAGTTCTTC. Translated, it gives CASSIRGSRNEQFF.

This clone was observed once. Other DNA sequences in this specimen translate into the identical CDR3. The rearrangement links TRBV7-9 to TRBJ1-1; 8 bases are shared with TRBD1. The CDR3 loop spans 14 amino acids. J gave up 5 bases and V 5 bases, and 7 bases lay outside the gene matches. The germline V gene has CDR1 SEHNR and CDR2 FQNEAQ (reference sequence). The CDR3 DNA follows: TGTGCCAGCAGCCTCGGACAGGGAGAGACTGAAGCTTTCTTT. Its translation: CASSLGQGETEAFF. Combining the CDR3 with reference TRBV7-9 and TRBJ1-1 gives the whole variable domain DTGVSQNPRHKITKRGQNVTFRCDPISEHNRLYWYRQTLGQGPEFLTYFQNEAQLEKSRLLSDRFSAERPKGSFSTLEIQRTEQGDSAMYLCASSLGQGETEAFFGQGTRLTVV.

This rearrangement joins TRBV28 to TRBJ2-7; D may be TRBD1 (5 bases). Germline CDR1 reads MDHEN; CDR2 reads SYDVKM. The CDR3 length is 13 residues. V lost 3 bases, J lost 5 bases, and 11 bases lay in between. In nucleotides, the CDR3 is TGTGCCAGCAGTTTTGGCTCGGACAACGAGCAGTACTTC. Amino acid sequence: CASSFGSDNEQYF. Filled out from reference TRBV28 and TRBJ2-7, the complete variable domain reads DVKVTQSSRYLVKRTGEKVFLECVQDMDHENMFWYRQDPGLGLRLIYFSYDVKMKEKGDIPEGYSVSREKKERFSLILESASTNQTSMYLCASSFGSDNEQYFGPGTRLTVT.

This rearrangement joins TRBV15 to TRBJ2-7; 7 bases fit TRBD2. Per the germline V gene, CDR1 is LNHNV and CDR2 is YYDKDF (reference sequence). V shed 5 bases, J shed 7 bases, and the junction held 8 bases outside the gene matches. This CDR3 is 13 amino acids long. Written as DNA, the CDR3 is TGTGCCACCAGCTCTGGGGGGGAGGAAGAGCAGTACTTC. It encodes CATSSGGEEEQYF.

The V call is TRBV18, the J call TRBJ2-1, with 8 bases that match TRBD2. Looked up from germline, CDR1 is KGHSH and CDR2 is LQKENI. The CDR3 consists of 15 residues. With 6 bases clipped from V and 6 bases from J, the junction kept 10 bases outside the gene matches. DNA for the CDR3: TGTGCCAGCTCCCGTTCCGCGGGAGGTGGCAATGAGCAGTTCTTC. Translation gives CASSRSAGGGNEQFF.

Comments on this clone: At one end, the junction sequence differs from germline, possibly due to a read error. V gene TRBV7-7 combines with J gene TRBJ2-5; D remains unclear. The CDR3 totals 16 residues. The germline CDR1 and CDR2 sequences are SSHAT and FNYEAQ (reference sequence). CDR3 in DNA: TGTGCTAGCAGCTTAGAGGCAGGATTCTACCAAGAGACCCAGTACTTC. This sequence encodes CASSLEAGFYQETQYF.

This clone has just one count. The V gene is TRBV18, the J gene TRBJ2-5; D unresolved. Trimming cost V 3 bases and J 0 bases, with 5 bases left between them. This CDR3 is built from 13 residues. Germline loops: CDR1 KGHSH, CDR2 LQKENI. For the CDR3, the DNA is TGTGCCAGCTCACCCTCGTACCAAGAGACCCAGTACTTC. This gives the protein CASSPSYQETQYF.

The chain uses TRBV6-4 and TRBJ2-2; D is uncertain. Germline V lookup: CDR1 MRHNA, CDR2 SNTAGT. V was clipped by 6 bases and J by 5 bases, with 13 bases between them. The CDR3 has 14 residues. The CDR3 here is CASRPSPETGELFF. CDR3 DNA sequence: TGTGCCAGCAGACCCAGCCCGGAGACCGGGGAGCTGTTTTTT.

The chain has TRBV7-2 and TRBJ1-6, with 8 positions matching TRBD1. After removal of 6 bases from V and 14 bases from J, the junction contained 9 bases not matched to a gene. Germline loops: CDR1 SGHTA, CDR2 FQGNSA. The CDR3 totals 13 residues. CDR3 protein: CASRTTGDRTLHF. DNA for the CDR3: TGTGCCAGCAGGACGACAGGGGACAGGACCCTCCACTTT.